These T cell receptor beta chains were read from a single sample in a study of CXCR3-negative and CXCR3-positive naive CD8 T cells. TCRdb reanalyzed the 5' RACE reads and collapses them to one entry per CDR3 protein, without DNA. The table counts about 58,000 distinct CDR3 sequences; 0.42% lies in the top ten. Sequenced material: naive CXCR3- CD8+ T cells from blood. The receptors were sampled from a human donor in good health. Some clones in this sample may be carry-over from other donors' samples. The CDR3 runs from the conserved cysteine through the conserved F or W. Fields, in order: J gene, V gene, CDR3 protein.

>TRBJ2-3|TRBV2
CASPGQATDTQYF
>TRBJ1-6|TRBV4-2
CASSQEGGDNSPLHF
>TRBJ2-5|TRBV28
CASSGRDLGQETQYF
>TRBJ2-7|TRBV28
CATLPDGWGRGTYEQYF
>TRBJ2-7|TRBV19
CASRNRQGAREQYF
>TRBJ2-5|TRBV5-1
CASSSPETAPRETQYF
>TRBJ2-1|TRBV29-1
CSVEQYNEQFF
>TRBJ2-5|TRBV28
CASSSRTNQETQYF
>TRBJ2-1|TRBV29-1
CSVELGYNEQFF
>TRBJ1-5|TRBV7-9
CASSTDREYNQPQHF
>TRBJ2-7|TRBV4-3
CASSPGVGYEQYF
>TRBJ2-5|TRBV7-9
CASSNYRTYQETQYF
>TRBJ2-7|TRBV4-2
CASSQELAGSYEQYF
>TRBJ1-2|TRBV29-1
CSVGAPDSGNGYTF
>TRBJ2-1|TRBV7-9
CASRHEGSDSNNEQFF
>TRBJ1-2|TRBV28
CASSKDRNGYTF
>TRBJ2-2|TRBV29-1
CSVDGPKTGELFF
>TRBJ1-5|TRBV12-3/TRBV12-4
CASSTWDVNQPQHF
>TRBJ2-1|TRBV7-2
CASSPFGVNEQFF
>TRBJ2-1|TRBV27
CASSLDRNEQFF
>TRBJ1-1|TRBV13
CASSFAGTDTEAFF
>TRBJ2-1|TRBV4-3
CASSQDMLAGGREQFF
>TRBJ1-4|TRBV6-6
CASSYEPSNEKLFF
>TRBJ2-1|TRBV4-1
CASSQGNSDWQFF
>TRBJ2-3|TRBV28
CASSFLAGTDTQYF
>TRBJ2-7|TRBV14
CASSQGPVTNEQYF
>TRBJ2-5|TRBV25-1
CASTSPPGARRGETQYF
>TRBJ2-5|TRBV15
CATSRGRGAIGQETQYF
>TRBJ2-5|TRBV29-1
CSVEGFTGAQETQYF
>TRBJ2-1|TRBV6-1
CASIGMNEQFF
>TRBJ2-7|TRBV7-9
CASSPPEGEETYEQYF